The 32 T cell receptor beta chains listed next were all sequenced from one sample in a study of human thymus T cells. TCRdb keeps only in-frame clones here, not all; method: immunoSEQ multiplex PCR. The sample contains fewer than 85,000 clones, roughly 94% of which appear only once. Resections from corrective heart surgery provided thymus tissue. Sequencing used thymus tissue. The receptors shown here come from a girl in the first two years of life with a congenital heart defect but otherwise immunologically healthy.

The CDR3: CASSFLDNEQFF. In DNA, the CDR3 is TGTGCCAGCAGTTTCTTGGACAATGAGCAGTTCTTC. The chain couples TRBV27 to TRBJ2-1; D not certain. The CDR3 is 12 amino acids. Trimming took 3 bases from V and 5 from J, leaving 5 bases between them. Germline loops: CDR1 MNHEY, CDR2 SMNVEV (reference sequence).

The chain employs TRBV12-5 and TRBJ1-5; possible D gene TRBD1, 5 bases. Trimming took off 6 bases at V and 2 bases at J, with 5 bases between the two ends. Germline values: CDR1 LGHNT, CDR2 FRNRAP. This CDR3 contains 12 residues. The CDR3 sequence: CASGGGNQPQHF. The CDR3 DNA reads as TGTGCTAGTGGAGGGGGCAATCAGCCCCAGCATTTT.

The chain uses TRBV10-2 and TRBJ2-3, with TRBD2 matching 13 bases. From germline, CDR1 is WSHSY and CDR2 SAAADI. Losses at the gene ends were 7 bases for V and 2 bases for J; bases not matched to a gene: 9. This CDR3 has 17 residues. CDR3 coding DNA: TGCGCCAGCATTATGGGACTAGCGGGACTCCACACAGATACGCAGTATTTT. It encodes CASIMGLAGLHTDTQYF.

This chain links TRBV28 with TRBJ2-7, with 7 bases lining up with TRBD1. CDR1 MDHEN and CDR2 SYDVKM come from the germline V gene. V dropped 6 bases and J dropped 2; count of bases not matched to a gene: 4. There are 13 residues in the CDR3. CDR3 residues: CASSTGVPYEQYF. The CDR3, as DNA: TGTGCCAGCAGCACAGGGGTCCCCTACGAGCAGTACTTC.

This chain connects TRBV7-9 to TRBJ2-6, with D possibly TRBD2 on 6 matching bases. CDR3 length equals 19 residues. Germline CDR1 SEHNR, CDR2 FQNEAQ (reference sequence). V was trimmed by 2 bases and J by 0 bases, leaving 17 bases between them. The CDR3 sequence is CASSLSGVQSRSGANVLTF. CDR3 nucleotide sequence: TGTGCCAGCAGCTTATCGGGGGTCCAATCTCGCTCTGGGGCCAACGTCCTGACTTTC.

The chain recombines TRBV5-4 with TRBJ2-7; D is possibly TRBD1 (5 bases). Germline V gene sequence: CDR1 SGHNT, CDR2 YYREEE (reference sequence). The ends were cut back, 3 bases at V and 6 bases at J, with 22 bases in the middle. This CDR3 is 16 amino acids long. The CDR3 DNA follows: TGTGCCAGCAGCTCCGGTCTGAAGGGGAAGTACCGCGAGCAGTACTTC. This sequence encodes CASSSGLKGKYREQYF.

This CDR3 reads CASSFRMGEEAGNTIYF. The CDR3 DNA reads as TGTGCCAGCAGCTTCCGGATGGGAGAAGAGGCTGGAAACACCATATATTTT. The chain couples TRBV7-2 to TRBJ1-3; D not certain. The CDR3 has 17 amino acids. V lost 3 bases and J 2 bases, leaving 17 bases between the germline ends. Germline V gene lookup returns CDR1 SGHTA and CDR2 FQGNSA.

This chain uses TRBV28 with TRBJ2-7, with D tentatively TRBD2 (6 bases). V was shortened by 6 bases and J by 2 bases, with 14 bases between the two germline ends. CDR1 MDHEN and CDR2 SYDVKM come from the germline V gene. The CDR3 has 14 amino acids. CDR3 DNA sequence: TGTGCCAGCAGACGATTGCGCGGGGCCTACGAGCAGTACTTC. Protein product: CASRRLRGAYEQYF.

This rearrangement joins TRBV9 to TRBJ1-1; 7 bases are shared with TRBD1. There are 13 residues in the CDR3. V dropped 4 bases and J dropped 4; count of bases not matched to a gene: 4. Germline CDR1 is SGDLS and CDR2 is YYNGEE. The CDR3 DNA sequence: TGTGCCAGCAGCCCAAAGGGGGCCACTGAAGCTTTCTTT. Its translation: CASSPKGATEAFF.

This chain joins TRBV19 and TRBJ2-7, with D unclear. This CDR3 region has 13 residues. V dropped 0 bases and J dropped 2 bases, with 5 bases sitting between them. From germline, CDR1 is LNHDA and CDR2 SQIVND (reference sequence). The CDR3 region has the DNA TGTGCCAGTAGTATAGACGCGGCCTACGAGCAGTACTTC. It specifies CASSIDAAYEQYF.

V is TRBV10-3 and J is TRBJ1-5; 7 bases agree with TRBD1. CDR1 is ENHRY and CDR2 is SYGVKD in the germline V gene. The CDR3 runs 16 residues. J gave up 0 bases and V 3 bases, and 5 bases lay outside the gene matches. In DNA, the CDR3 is TGTGCCATCAGTGACCGGGACAGACCTAGCAATCAGCCCCAGCATTTT. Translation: CAISDRDRPSNQPQHF.

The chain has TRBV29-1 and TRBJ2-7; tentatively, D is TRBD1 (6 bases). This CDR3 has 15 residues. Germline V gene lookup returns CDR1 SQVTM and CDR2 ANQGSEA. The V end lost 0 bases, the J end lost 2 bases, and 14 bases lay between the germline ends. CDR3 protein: CSVEDPGTRPYEQYF. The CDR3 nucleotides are TGCAGCGTTGAAGACCCCGGGACACGGCCCTACGAGCAGTACTTC.

This chain's CDR3 is CASSPGHQETQYF. The CDR3 DNA sequence: TGTGCCAGCTCACCCGGACACCAAGAGACCCAGTACTTC. The V call is TRBV18, the J call TRBJ2-5, with no clear D. The length of the CDR3 is 13 residues. Germline V lookup: CDR1 KGHSH, CDR2 LQKENI. V was shortened by 3 bases and J by 0 bases, with 5 bases between the two germline ends.

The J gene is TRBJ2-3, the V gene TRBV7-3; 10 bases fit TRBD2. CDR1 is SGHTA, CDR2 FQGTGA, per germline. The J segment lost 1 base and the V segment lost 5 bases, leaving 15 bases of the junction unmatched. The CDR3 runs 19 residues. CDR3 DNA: TGTGCCAGCAGCGCACTGCCTAGGACTAGCGGAGGGGGCACAGATACGCAGTATTTT. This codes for CASSALPRTSGGGTDTQYF.

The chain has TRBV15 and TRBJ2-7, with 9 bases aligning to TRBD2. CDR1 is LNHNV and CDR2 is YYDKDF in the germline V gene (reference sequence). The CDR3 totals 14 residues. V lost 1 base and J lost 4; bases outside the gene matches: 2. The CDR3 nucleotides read TGTGCCACCAGCAGAGGAGCGGGAGGTTACGAGCAGTACTTC. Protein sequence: CATSRGAGGYEQYF.

The CDR3 DNA is TGTGCCAGCAGTTACTCCCTCAGCTCCTACAATGAGCAGTTCTTC. Residues: CASSYSLSSYNEQFF. The rearrangement links TRBV6-5 to TRBJ2-1; D is undetermined. Germline lookup yields CDR1 MNHEY and CDR2 SVGAGI. This CDR3 spans 15 amino acids. Trimming took 0 bases from V and 0 from J, leaving 6 bases between them.

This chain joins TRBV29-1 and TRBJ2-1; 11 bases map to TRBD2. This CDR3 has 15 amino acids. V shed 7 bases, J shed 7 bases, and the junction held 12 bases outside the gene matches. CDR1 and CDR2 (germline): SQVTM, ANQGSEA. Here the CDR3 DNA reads TGCAGCGCGGGCCTCCCCGGGACTAGCGGAAATGAGCAGTTCTTC. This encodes CSAGLPGTSGNEQFF.

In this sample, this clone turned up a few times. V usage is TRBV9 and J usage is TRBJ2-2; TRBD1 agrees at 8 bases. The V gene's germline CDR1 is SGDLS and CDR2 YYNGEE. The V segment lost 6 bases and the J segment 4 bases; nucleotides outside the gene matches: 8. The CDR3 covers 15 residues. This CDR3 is CASTLGQGRTGELFF. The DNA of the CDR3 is TGTGCCAGCACCCTAGGACAGGGCCGCACCGGGGAGCTGTTTTTT.

The CDR3 loop is CASSTGRLNSGNTIYF. CDR3 nucleotide sequence: TGTGCCAGTAGTACCGGCCGACTGAACTCTGGAAACACCATATATTTT. The chain employs TRBV19 and TRBJ1-3; no definite D call. The CDR3 loop spans 16 amino acids. V was pared by 4 bases and J by 0 bases, with 13 bases between. Germline values: CDR1 LNHDA, CDR2 SQIVND (reference sequence).

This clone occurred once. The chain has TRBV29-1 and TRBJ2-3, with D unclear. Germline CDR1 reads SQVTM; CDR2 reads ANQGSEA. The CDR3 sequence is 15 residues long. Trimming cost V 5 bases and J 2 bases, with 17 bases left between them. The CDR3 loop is CSVRFHGGLTDTQYF. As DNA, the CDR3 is TGCAGCGTTAGGTTTCACGGCGGTCTCACAGATACGCAGTATTTT.

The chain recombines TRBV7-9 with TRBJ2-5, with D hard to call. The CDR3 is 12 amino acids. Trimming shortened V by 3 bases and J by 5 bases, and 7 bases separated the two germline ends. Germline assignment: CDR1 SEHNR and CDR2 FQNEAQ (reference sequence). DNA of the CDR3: TGTGCCAGCAGCTTTCTGGGGGAGACCCAGTACTTC. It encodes CASSFLGETQYF.

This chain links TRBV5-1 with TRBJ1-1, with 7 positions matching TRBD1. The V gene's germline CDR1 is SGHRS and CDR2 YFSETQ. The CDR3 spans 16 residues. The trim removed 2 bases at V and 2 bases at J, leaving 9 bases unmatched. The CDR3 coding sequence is TGCGCCAGCAGCTTCCAGCTGGGACAGAACAACACTGAAGCTTTCTTT. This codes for CASSFQLGQNNTEAFF. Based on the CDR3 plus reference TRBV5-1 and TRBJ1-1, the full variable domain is KAGVTQTPRYLIKTRGQQVTLSCSPISGHRSVSWYQQTPGQGLQFLFEYFSETQRNKGNFPGRFSGRQFSNSRSEMNVSTLELGDSALYLCASSFQLGQNNTEAFFGQGTRLTVV.

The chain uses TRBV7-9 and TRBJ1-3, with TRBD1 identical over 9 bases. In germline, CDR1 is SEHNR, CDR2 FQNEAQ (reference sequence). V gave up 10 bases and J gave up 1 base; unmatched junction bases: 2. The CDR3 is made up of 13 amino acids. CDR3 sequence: CATGTGSGNTIYF. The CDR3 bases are TGTGCCACCGGGACAGGGTCTGGAAACACCATATATTTT.

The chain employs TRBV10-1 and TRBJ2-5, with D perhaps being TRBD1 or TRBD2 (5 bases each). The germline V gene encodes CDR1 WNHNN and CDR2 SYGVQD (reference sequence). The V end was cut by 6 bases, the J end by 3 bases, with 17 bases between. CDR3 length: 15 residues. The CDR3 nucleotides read TGCGCCAGCAGCCCTCTGGGGACGCGAGAAGAGACCCAGTACTTC. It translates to CASSPLGTREETQYF.

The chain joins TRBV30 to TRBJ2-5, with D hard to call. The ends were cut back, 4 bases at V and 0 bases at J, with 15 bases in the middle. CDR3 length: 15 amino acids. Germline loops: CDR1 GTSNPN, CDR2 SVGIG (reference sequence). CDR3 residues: CAWTPDIRDQETQYF. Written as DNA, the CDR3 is TGTGCCTGGACCCCGGATATTAGGGACCAAGAGACCCAGTACTTC.

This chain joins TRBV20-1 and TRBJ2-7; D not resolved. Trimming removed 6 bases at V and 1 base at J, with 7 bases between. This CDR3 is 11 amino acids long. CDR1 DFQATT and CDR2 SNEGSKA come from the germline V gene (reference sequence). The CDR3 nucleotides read TGCAGTGCCACCGGGTCCTACGAGCAGTACTTC. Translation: CSATGSYEQYF.

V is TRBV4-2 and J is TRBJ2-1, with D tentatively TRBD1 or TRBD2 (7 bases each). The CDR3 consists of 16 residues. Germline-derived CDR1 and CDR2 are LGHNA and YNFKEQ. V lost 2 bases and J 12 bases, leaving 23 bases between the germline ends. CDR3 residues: CASSQSGGVAQPGQFF. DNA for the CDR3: TGTGCCAGCAGCCAATCAGGGGGGGTAGCCCAGCCGGGGCAGTTCTTC.

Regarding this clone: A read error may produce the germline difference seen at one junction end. The CDR3 reads CASRASGGKEDF. In nucleotides, the CDR3 is TGTGCCAGTAGAGCTAGCGGGGGGAAGGAGGATTTT. The chain is built from TRBV28 and TRBJ2-3, with TRBD2 matching 11 bases. CDR3 length equals 12 residues. CDR1 MDHEN and CDR2 SYDVKM come from the germline V gene.

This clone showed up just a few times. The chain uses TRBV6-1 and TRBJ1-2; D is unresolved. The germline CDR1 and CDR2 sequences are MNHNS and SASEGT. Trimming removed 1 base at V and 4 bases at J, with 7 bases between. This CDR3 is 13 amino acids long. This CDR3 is CASSEGRPYGYTF. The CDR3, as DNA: TGTGCCAGCAGTGAAGGTAGACCCTATGGCTACACCTTC.

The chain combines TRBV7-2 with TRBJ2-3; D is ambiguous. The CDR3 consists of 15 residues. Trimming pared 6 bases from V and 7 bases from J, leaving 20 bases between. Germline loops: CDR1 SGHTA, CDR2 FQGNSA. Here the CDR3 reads CASSRPGPPQNTQYF. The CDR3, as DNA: TGTGCCAGCAGTCGGCCGGGTCCGCCACAGAATACGCAGTATTTT.

This CDR3 reads CATSREGLADSYEQYF. The CDR3 DNA is TGTGCCACCAGCAGAGAGGGTCTAGCGGATTCCTACGAGCAGTACTTC. The V call is TRBV15, the J call TRBJ2-7, with TRBD2 matching 7 bases. The germline V gene has CDR1 LNHNV and CDR2 YYDKDF (reference sequence). This CDR3 is built from 16 residues. V gave up 0 bases and J gave up 1 base; unmatched junction bases: 6.

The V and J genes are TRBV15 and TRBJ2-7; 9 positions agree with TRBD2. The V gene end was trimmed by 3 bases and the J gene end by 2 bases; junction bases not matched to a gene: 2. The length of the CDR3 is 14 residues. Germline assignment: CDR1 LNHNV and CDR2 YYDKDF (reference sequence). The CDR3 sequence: CATSRTSGPYEQYF. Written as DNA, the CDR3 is TGTGCCACCAGCAGGACTAGCGGACCCTACGAGCAGTACTTC.